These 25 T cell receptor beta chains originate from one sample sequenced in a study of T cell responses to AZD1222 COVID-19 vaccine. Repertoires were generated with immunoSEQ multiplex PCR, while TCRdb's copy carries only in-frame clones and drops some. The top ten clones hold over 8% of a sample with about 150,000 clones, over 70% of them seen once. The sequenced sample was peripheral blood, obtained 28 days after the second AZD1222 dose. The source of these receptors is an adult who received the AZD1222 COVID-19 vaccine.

CDR3 residues: CASSPSDRVDGYTF. CDR3 DNA: TGCGCCAGCAGCCCTTCGGACAGGGTAGATGGCTACACCTTC. The chain employs TRBV4-3 and TRBJ1-2; TRBD1 agrees at 8 bases. The V gene end was trimmed by 4 bases and the J gene end by 6 bases; junction bases not matched to a gene: 7. Germline V gene data show CDR1 as LGHNA and CDR2 as YSLEER. This CDR3 region has 14 residues.

CDR3 nucleotides: TGCGCCAGCAGCTTGTTGGGGTCGAACACCGGGGAGCTGTTTTTT. Protein sequence: CASSLLGSNTGELFF. The chain has TRBV5-1 and TRBJ2-2; D not certain. V was clipped by 1 base and J by 0 bases, with 7 bases between them. The CDR3 extends over 15 amino acids. Looked up from germline, CDR1 is SGHRS and CDR2 is YFSETQ.

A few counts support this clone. CDR3 sequence (DNA): TGTGCCGGGGAGGGCACCGGGGAGCTGTTTTTT. Its translation: CAGEGTGELFF. The chain joins TRBV6-6 to TRBJ2-2, with 7 bases aligning to TRBD2. Unmatched junction bases numbered 1, after V lost 11 bases and J lost 4 bases. CDR1 is MNHNY and CDR2 is SVGAGI in the germline V gene (reference sequence). The CDR3 totals 11 residues.

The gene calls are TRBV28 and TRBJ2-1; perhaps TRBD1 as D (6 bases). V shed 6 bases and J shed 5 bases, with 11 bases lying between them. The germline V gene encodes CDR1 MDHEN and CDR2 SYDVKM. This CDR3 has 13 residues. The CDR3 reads CASSPDSNNEQFF. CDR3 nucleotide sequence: TGTGCCAGCAGCCCGGACAGTAACAATGAGCAGTTCTTC.

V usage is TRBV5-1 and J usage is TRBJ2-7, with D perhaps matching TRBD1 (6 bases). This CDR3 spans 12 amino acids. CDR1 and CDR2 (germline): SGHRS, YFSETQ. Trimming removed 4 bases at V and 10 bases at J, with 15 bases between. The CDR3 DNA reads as TGCGCCAGCAGCAGGGGGAAGTCAGAACAGTACTTC. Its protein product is CASSRGKSEQYF.

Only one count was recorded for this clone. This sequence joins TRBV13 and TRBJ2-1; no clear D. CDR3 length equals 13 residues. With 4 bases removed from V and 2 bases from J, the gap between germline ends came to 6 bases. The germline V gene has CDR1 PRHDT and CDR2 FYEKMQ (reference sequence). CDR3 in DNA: TGTGCCAGCAGCTCCCGCCCCTACAATGAGCAGTTCTTC. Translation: CASSSRPYNEQFF.

The CDR3, as DNA: TGTGCCAGCAGCTTGGGAACAGGGCGGCATAGGGATGAGCAGTTCTTC. Residues: CASSLGTGRHRDEQFF. The J gene is TRBJ2-1, the V gene TRBV5-6; weak D call: TRBD1 (6 bases). Trimming took 0 bases from V and 8 from J, leaving 18 bases between them. CDR1 and CDR2 from the germline V gene are SGHDT and YYEEEE. This CDR3 contains 16 residues. Using reference TRBV5-6 and TRBJ2-1 for the parts outside the CDR3, the full variable domain is DAGVTQSPTHLIKTRGQQVTLRCSPKSGHDTVSWYQQALGQGPQFIFQYYEEEERQRGNFPDRFSGHQFPNYSSELNVNALLLGDSALYLCASSLGTGRHRDEQFFGPGTRLTVL.

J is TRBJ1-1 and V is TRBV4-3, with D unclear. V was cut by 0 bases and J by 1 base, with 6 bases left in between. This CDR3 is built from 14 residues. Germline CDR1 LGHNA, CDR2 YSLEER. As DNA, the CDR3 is TGCGCCAGCAGCCAAGACAGGTCGAACACTGAAGCTTTCTTT. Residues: CASSQDRSNTEAFF.

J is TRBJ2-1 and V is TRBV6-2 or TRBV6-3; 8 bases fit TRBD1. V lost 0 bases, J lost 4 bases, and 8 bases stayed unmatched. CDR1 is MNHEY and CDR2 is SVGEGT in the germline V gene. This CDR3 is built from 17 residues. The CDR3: CASSYSPGTGIYNEQFF. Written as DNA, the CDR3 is TGTGCCAGCAGTTACTCCCCCGGGACAGGAATATACAATGAGCAGTTCTTC.

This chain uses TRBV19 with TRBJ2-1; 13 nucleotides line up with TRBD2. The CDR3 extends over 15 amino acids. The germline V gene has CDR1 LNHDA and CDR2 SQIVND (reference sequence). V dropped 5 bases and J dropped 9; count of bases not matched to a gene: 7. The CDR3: CASSVLAGGPSEQFF. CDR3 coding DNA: TGTGCCAGTAGTGTACTAGCGGGAGGGCCTAGTGAGCAGTTCTTC.

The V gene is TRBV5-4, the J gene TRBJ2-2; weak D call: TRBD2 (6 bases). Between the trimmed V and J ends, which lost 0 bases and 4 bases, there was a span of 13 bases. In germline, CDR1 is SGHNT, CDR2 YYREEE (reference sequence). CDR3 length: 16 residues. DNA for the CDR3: TGTGCCAGCAGCTTGGTTAGCGGTACAAGCACCGGGGAGCTGTTTTTT. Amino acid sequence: CASSLVSGTSTGELFF.

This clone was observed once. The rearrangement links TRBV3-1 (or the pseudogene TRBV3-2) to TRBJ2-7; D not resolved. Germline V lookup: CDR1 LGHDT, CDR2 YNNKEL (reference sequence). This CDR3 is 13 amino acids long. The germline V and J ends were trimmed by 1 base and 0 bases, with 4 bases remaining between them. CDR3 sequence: CASSQGYSYEQYF. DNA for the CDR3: TGTGCCAGCAGCCAAGGGTACTCCTACGAGCAGTACTTC.

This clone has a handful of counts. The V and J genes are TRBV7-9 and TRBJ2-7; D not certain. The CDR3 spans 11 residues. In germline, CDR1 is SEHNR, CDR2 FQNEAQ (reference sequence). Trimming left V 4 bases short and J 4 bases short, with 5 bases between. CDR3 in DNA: TGTGCCAGCAGCTCGTATTACGAGCAGTACTTC. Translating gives CASSSYYEQYF.

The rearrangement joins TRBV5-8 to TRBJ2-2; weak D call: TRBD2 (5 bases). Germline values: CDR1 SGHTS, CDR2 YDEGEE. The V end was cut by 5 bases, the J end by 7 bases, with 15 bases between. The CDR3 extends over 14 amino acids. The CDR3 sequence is CASSLEPAVGELFF. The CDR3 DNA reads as TGTGCCAGCAGTCTCGAGCCAGCGGTCGGGGAGCTGTTTTTT. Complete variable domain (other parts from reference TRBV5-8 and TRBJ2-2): EAGVTQSPTHLIKTRGQQATLRCSPISGHTSVYWYQQALGLGLQFLLWYDEGEERNRGNFPPRFSGRQFPNYSSELNVNALELEDSALYLCASSLEPAVGELFFGEGSRLTVL.

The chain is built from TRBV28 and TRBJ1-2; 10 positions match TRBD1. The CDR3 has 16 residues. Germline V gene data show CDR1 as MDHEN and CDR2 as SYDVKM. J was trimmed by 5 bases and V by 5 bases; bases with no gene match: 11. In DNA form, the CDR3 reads TGTGCCAGCAGTGTAACTAGGACAGGGGGGAGTTATGGCTACACCTTC. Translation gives CASSVTRTGGSYGYTF.

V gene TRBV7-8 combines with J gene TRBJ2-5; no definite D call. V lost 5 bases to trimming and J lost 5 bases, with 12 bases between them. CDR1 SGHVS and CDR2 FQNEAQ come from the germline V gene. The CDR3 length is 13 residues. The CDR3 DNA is TGTGCCAGCAGCGGGAATCTGGGGGAGACCCAGTACTTC. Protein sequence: CASSGNLGETQYF.

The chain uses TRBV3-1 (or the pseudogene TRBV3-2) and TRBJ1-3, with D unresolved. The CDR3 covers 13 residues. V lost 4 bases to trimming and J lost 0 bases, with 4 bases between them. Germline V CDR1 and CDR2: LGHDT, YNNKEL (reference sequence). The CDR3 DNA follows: TGTGCCAGCAGCCTGAACTCTGGAAACACCATATATTTT. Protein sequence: CASSLNSGNTIYF.

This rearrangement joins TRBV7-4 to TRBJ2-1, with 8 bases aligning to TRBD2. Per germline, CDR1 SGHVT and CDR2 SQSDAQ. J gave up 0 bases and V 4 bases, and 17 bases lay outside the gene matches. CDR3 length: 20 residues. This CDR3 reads CASSSPISIAGRSSYNEQFF. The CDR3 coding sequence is TGTGCCAGCAGCTCCCCTATAAGTATAGCGGGAAGGAGCTCCTACAATGAGCAGTTCTTC.

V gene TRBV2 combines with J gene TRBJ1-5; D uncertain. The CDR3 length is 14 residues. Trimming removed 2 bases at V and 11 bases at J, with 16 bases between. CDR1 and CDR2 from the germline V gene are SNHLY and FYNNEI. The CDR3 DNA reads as TGTGCCAGCAGTGAAAGTTTGCTTGTTATGACCCAGCATTTT. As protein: CASSESLLVMTQHF. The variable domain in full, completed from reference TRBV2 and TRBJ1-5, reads EPEVTQTPSHQVTQMGQEVILRCVPISNHLYFYWYRQILGQKVEFLVSFYNNEISEKSEIFDDQFSVERPDGSNFTLKIRSTKLEDSAMYFCASSESLLVMTQHFGDGTRLSIL.

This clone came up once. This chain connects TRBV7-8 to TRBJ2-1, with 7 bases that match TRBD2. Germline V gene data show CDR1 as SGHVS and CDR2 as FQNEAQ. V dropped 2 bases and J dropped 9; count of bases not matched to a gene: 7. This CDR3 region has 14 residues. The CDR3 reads CASSLYGTNSEQFF. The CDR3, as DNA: TGTGCCAGCAGCTTATATGGGACTAATAGTGAGCAGTTCTTC.

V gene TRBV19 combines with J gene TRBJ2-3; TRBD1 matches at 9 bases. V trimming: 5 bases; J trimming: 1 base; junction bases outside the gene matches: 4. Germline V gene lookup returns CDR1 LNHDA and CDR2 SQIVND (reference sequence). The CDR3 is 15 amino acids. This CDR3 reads CASSYRTGGTDTQYF. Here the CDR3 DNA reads TGTGCCAGTAGTTATCGGACAGGGGGCACAGATACGCAGTATTTT.

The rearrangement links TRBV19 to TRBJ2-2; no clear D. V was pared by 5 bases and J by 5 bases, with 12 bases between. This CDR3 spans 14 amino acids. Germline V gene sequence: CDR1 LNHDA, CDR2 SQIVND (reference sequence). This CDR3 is CASSSRPLTGELFF. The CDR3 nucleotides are TGTGCCAGTAGTTCTCGACCACTAACCGGGGAGCTGTTTTTT.

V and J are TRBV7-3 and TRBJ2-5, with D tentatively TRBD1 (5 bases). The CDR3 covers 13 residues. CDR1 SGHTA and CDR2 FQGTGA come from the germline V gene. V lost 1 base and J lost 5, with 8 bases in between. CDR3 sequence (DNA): TGTGCCAGCAGCTTAAGGGGCCTGGAGACCCAGTACTTC. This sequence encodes CASSLRGLETQYF.

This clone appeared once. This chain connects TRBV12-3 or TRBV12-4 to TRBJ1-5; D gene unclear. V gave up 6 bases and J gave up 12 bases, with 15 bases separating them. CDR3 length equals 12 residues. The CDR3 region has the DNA TGTGCCAGCAGCCAAAGCGCCGGGAGCCAGCATTTT. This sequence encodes CASSQSAGSQHF.

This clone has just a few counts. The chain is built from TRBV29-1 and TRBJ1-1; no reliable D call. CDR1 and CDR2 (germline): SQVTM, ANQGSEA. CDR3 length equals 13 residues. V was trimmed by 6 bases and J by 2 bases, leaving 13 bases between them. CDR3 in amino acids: CSVPPGSNTEAFF. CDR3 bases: TGCAGCGTCCCGCCAGGATCTAACACTGAAGCTTTCTTT.